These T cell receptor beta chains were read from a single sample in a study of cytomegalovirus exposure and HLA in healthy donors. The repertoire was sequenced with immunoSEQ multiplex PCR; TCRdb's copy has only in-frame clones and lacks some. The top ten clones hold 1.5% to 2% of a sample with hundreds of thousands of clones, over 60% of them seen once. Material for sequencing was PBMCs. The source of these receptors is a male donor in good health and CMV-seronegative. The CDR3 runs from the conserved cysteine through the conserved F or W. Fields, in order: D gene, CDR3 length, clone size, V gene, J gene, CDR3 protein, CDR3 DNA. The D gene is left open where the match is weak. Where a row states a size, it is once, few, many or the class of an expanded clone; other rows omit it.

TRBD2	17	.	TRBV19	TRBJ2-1	CASSRAWTSGSYNEQFF	TGTGCCAGTAGTAGGGCCTGGACTAGCGGGAGCTACAATGAGCAGTTCTTC
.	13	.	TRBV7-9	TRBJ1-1	CASSIQANTEAFF	TGTGCCAGCAGCATACAGGCGAACACTGAAGCTTTCTTT
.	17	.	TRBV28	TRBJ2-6	CASTRTGANIIANVLTF	TGTGCCAGCACACGAACAGGAGCTAATATTATTGCCAACGTCCTGACTTTC
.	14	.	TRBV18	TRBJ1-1	CASSRAVGATEAFF	TGTGCCAGCTCACGGGCAGTGGGTGCCACTGAAGCTTTCTTT
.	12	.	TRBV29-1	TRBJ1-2	CSAVTVNYGYTF	TGCAGCGCAGTGACAGTTAACTATGGCTACACCTTC
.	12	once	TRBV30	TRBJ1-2	CAWSDSPFGYTF	TGTGCCTGGAGTGACAGTCCCTTTGGCTACACCTTC
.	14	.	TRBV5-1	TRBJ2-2	CASSLGGNTGELFF	TGCGCCAGCAGCTTGGGCGGAAACACCGGGGAGCTGTTTTTT
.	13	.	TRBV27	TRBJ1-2	CASSWQGRDGYTF	TGTGCCAGCAGTTGGCAGGGGCGGGATGGCTACACCTTC
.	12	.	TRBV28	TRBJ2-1	CASSLGAAEQFF	TGTGCCAGCAGTTTAGGGGCCGCTGAGCAGTTCTTC
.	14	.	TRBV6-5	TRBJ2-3	CASSVWGGADPQYF	TGTGCCAGCAGTGTGTGGGGAGGAGCGGATCCGCAGTATTTT
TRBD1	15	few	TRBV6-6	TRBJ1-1	CASSLTGTGGREAFF	TGTGCCAGCAGTTTGACCGGGACAGGGGGCCGAGAAGCTTTCTTT
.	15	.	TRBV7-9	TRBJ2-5	CASSQGDGGQETQYF	TGTGCCAGCAGCCAGGGTGACGGGGGACAAGAGACCCAGTACTTC
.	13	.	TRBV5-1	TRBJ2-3	CASSQGERDTQYF	TGCGCCAGCAGCCAAGGTGAGCGGGATACGCAGTATTTT
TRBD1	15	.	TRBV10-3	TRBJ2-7	CAISGRGQGPLEQYF	TGTGCCATCAGTGGGAGGGGACAGGGTCCGCTGGAGCAGTACTTC